This T cell receptor (beta chain) derives from a study of post-analysis software for immune sequencing data. Study-wide points: Normalized Chao1 diversity was significantly lower in multiple sclerosis patients than in controls. Five or six TRBV segments, TRBV5-6, TRBV5-1 and TRBV20-1 among them, were found more frequent in patients than controls. Batch-mates among the samples co-clustered strongly by F measure.

Presence of unique molecular identifiers characterized the TCR beta cDNA libraries. MiXCR, run by TCRdb on the PCR reads, gives a single entry per CDR3 protein. The sample gives approximately 260,000 distinct CDR3 sequences, 30% to 45% of which show up once; 4.5% to 5.5% is in the top ten. This CDR3 comprises 14 residues. Trimming shortened V by 2 bases and J by 6 bases, and 11 bases separated the two germline ends. CDR1 ENHRY and CDR2 SYGVKD come from the germline V gene. This clonotype was recorded at least ten times. Its specificity is unknown. The receptor was derived from a girl aged 5 to 17 with multiple sclerosis. The specimen sequenced was blood. The genes are TRBV10-3 and TRBJ1-5; D gene ambiguous. As DNA, the CDR3 is TGTGCCATCAGTGAGGCAGACCAAAGTCAGCCCCAGCATTTT. Translation: CAISEADQSQPQHF.